This T cell receptor (beta chain) was recovered during a study of CD8 T cells in ankylosing spondylitis. Study results and limitations: Researchers report that disease-linked clones proved CD8+ and relatively rare in peripheral blood. Within ankylosing spondylitis blood, a TCR beta motif made up of several highly homologous variants appeared to be characteristic. Disease-linked clones were reportedly significantly enriched in matched ankylosing spondylitis synovial fluid.

This clonotype was recorded a few times. Its antigen remains unidentified. Germline V gene data show CDR1 as SGHTA and CDR2 as FQGNSA. This CDR3 spans 14 amino acids. V was cut by 3 bases and J by 3 bases, with 11 bases left in between. TCRdb used MiXCR to reprocess the 5' RACE reads, holding one entry per CDR3 protein. Of about 750,000 distinct CDR3 sequences listed, around 17% are singletons. V gene TRBV7-2 combines with J gene TRBJ1-1; the D is unclear. Sequences were obtained from blood, either unsorted or a sorted T cell fraction (not recorded which). The TCR comes from a male donor with ankylosing spondylitis. The CDR3 bases are TGTGCCAGCAGCTTGGTCCCTGAGTACACTGAAGCTTTCTTT. It specifies CASSLVPEYTEAFF. The entire variable domain, with the rest obtained from reference TRBV7-2 and TRBJ1-1, is as follows: GAGVSQSPSNKVTEKGKDVELRCDPISGHTALYWYRQSLGQGLEFLIYFQGNSAPDKSGLPSDRFSAERTGGSVSTLTIQRTQQEDSAVYLCASSLVPEYTEAFFGQGTRLTVV.